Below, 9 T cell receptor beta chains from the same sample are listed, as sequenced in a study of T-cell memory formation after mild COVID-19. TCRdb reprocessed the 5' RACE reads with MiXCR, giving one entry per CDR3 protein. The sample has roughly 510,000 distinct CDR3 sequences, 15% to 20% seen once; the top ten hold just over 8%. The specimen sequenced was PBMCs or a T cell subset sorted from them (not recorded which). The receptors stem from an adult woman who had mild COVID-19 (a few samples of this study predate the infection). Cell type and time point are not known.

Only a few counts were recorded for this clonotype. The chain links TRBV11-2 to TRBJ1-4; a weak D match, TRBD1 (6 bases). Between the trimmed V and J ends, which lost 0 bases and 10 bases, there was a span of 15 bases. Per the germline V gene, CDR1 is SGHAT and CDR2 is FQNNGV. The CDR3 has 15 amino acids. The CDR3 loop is CASSLESGGRAKLFF. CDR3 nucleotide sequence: TGTGCCAGCAGCTTAGAATCGGGGGGCCGAGCAAAACTGTTTTTT.

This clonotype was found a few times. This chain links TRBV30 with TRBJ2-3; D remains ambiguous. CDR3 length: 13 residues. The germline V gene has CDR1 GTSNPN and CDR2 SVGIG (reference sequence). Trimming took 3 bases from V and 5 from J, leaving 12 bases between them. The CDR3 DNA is TGTGCCTGGAGAGCTCCGGGTGGAGATACGCAGTATTTT. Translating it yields CAWRAPGGDTQYF.

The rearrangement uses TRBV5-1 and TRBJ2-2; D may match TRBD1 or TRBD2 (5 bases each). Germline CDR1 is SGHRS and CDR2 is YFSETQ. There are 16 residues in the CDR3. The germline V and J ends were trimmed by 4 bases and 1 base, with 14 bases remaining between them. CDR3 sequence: CASSASGSLNTGELFF. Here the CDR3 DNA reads TGCGCCAGCAGCGCCTCAGGGAGTCTGAACACCGGGGAGCTGTTTTTT.

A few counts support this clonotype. For the CDR3, the DNA is TGTGCCACCAGTGCAGGGATGAACACTGAAGCTTTCTTT. It encodes CATSAGMNTEAFF. The chain links TRBV24-1 to TRBJ1-1; possible D gene TRBD1, 5 bases. Between the trimmed V and J ends, which lost 5 bases and 0 bases, there was a span of 6 bases. Germline CDR1 and CDR2: KGHDR and SFDVKD. The CDR3 covers 13 residues.

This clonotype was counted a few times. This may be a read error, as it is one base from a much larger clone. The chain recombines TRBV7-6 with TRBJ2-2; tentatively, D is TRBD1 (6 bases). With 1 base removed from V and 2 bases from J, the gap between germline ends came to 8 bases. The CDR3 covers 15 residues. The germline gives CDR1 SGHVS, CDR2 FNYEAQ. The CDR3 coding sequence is TGTGCCAGCAGCTTAGGGGGACACAACACCGGGGAGCTGTTTTTT. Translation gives CASSLGGHNTGELFF.

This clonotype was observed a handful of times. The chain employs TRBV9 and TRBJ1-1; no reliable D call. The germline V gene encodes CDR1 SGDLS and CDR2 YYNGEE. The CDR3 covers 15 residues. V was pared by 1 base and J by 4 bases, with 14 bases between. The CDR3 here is CASSVTPGGGTEAFF. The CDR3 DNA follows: TGTGCCAGCAGCGTAACGCCGGGCGGAGGCACTGAAGCTTTCTTT.

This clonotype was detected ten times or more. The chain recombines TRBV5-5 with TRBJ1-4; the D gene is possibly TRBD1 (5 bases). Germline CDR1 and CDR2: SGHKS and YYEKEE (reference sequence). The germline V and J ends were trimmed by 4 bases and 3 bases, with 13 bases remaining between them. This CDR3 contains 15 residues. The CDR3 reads CASSAGGVSNEKLFF. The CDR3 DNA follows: TGTGCCAGCAGCGCCGGGGGGGTTTCTAATGAAAAACTGTTTTTT.

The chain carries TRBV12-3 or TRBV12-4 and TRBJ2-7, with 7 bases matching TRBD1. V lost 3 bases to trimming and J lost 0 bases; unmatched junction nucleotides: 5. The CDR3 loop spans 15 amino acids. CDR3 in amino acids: CASSFGTESSYEQYF. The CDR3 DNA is TGTGCCAGCAGTTTTGGGACAGAGAGCTCCTACGAGCAGTACTTC.

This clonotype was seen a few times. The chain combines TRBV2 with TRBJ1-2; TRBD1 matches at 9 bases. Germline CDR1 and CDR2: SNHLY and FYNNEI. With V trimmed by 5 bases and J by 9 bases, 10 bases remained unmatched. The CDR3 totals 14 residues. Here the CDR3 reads CASSTTLTGGRYTF. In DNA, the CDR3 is TGTGCCAGCAGTACGACTTTGACAGGGGGTCGCTACACCTTC.